This T cell receptor beta chain stems from a study of CD8+ T cells in alopecia areata. On the study more broadly: Treatment comprised oral tofacitinib, 5 to 10 mg twice daily, in treated patients.

The study, taken as a whole, reports: Tofacitinib produced a significant decrease in scalp clonality and in expanded CD8+ clones among the top 100. The study found TCR sharing across patients less clear than in mice, possibly for HLA reasons. Higher clonality and more expanded CD8+ clones appeared in lesional than normal scalp.

After isolation, RNA underwent reverse transcription to generate cDNA as the sequencing template. Some clones are missing from TCRdb's copy, which holds only in-frame ones; the method was immunoSEQ multiplex PCR. The repertoire includes 150,000 to 200,000 clones, 50% to 70% of them detected once, and about 1.3% sits in the top ten. Treatment here: oral pan-JAK inhibitor, 5-10 mg twice daily. Turning to this clone: No antigen is known for it.

The source of this sequence is a human donor with alopecia areata. The source was CD4+ T cells sorted from blood, collected around week 49, from a patient treated with tofacitinib.

CDR3 residues: CSVVRSGSGGNEQFF. CDR3 DNA sequence: TGCAGCGTTGTGAGATCGGGTAGCGGGGGCAATGAGCAGTTCTTC. The chain uses TRBV29-1 and TRBJ2-1; TRBD2 agrees at 9 bases. Trimming removed 4 bases from V and 6 bases from J; junction bases left unmatched: 10. This CDR3 spans 15 amino acids. Germline V gives CDR1 SQVTM, CDR2 ANQGSEA.